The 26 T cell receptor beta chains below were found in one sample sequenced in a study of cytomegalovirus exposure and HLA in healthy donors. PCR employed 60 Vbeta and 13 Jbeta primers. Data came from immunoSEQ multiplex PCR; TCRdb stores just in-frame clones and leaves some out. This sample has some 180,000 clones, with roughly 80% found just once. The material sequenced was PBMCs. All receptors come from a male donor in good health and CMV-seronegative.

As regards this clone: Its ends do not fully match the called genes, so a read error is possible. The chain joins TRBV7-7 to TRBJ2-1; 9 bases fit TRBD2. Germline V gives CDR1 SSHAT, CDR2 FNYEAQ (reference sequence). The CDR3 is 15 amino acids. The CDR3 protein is CASSWRAGGYNEQFF. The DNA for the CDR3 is TGTGCTAGCAGCTGGAGGGCGGGGGGGTACAATGAGCAGTTCTTC.

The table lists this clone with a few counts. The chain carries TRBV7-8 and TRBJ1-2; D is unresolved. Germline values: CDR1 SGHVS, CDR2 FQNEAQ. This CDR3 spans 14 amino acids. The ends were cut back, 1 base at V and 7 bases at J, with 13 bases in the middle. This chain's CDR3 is CASSLDAGSFGYTF. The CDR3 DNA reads TGTGCCAGCAGCTTAGACGCAGGATCGTTTGGCTACACCTTC.

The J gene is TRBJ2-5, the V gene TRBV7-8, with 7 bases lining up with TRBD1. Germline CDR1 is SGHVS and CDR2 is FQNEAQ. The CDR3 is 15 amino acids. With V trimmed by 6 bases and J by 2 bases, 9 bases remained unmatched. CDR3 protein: CASSGLPGQQETQYF. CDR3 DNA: TGTGCCAGCAGTGGCCTCCCGGGACAGCAAGAGACCCAGTACTTC.

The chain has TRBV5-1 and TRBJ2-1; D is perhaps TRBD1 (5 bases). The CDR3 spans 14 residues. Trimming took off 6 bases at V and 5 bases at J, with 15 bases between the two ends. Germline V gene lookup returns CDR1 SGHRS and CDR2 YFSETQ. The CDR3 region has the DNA TGCGCCAGCAAGGTTGGGGCCCAAGACAATGAGCAGTTCTTC. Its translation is CASKVGAQDNEQFF.

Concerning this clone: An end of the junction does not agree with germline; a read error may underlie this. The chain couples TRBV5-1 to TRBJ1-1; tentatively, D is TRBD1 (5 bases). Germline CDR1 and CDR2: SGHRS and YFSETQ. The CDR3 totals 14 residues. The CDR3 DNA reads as TGCGCCAGCAGCTTGGTTGGTATGGACACTGAAGCCTTCTTT. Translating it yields CASSLVGMDTEAFF.

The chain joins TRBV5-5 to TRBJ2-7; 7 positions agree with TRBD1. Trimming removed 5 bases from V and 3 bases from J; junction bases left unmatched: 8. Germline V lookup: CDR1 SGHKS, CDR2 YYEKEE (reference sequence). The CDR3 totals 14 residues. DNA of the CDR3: TGTGCCAGCAGTCTACAGGGGAGAAACTACGAGCAGTACTTC. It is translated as CASSLQGRNYEQYF.

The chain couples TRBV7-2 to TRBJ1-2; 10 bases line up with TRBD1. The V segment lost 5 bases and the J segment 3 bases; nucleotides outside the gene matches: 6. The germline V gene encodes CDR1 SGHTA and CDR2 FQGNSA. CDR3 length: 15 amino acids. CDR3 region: CASSPGTGVDYGYTF. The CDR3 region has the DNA TGTGCCAGCAGCCCCGGGACAGGGGTTGACTATGGCTACACCTTC.

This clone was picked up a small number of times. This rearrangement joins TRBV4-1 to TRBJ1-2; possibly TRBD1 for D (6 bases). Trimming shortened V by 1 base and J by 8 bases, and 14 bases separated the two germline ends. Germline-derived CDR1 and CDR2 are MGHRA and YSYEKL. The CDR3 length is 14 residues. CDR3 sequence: CASSQAVGARGYTF. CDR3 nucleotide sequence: TGCGCCAGCAGCCAAGCTGTGGGGGCGCGGGGCTACACCTTC.

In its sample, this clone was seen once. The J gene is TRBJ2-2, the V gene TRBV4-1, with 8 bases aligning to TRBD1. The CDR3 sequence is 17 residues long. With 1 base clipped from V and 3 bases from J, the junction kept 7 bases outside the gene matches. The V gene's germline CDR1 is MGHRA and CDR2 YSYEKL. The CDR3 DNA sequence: TGCGCCAGCAGCCAAGCGAGGACAGGGTGGGACACCGGGGAGCTGTTTTTT. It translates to CASSQARTGWDTGELFF.

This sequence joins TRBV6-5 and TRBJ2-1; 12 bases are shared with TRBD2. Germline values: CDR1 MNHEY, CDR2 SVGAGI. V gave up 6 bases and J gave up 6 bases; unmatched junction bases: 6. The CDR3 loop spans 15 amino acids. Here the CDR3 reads CASRSPSGGANEQFF. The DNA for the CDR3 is TGTGCCAGCAGATCTCCTAGCGGGGGGGCCAATGAGCAGTTCTTC.

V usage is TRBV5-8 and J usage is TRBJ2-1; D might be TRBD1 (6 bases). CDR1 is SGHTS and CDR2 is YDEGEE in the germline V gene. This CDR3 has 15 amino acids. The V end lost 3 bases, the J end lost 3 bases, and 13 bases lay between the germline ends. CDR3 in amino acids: CASSYTGTLYNEQFF. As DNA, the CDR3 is TGTGCCAGCAGCTACACCGGGACACTCTACAATGAGCAGTTCTTC.

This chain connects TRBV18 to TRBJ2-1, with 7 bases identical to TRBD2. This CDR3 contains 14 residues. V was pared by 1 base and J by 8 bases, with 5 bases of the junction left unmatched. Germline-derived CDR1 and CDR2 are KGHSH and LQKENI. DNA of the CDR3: TGTGCCAGCTCACCACGGGCGGGGGACGATGAGCAGTTCTTC. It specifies CASSPRAGDDEQFF.

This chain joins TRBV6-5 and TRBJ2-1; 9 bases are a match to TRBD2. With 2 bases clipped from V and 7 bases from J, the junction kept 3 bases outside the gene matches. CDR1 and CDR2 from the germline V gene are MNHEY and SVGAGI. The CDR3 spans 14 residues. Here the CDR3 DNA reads TGTGCCAGCAGTTACGGCGGGGGGGCGAATGAGCAGTTCTTC. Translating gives CASSYGGGANEQFF.

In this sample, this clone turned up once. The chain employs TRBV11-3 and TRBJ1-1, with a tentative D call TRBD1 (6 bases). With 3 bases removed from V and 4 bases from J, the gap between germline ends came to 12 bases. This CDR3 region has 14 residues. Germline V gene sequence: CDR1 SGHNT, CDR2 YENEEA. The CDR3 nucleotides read TGTGCCAGCAGCTTGCGGGGGCAGGCCACTGAAGCTTTCTTT. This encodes CASSLRGQATEAFF.

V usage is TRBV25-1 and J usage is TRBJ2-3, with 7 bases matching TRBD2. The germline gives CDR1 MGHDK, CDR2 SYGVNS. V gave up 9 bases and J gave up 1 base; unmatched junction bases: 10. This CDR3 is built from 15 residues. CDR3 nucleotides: TGTGCCAGTAAGGTTGGCGGGGGAGGCACAGATACGCAGTATTTT. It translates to CASKVGGGGTDTQYF.

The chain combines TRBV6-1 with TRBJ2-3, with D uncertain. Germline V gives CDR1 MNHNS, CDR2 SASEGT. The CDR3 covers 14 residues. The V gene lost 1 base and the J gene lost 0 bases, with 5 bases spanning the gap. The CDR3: CASSEDASTDTQYF. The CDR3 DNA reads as TGTGCCAGCAGTGAAGACGCGAGCACAGATACGCAGTATTTT.

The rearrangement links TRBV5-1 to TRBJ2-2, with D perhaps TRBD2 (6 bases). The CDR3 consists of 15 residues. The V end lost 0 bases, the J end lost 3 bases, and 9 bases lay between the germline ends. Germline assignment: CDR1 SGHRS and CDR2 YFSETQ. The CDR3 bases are TGCGCCAGCAGCTTGGCTTGGGGGGACACCGGGGAGCTGTTTTTT. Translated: CASSLAWGDTGELFF.

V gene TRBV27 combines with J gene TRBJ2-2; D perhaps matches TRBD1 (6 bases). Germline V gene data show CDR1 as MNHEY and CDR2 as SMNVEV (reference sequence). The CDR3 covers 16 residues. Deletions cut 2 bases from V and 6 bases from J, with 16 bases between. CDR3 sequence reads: CASSLTTGRIPGELFF. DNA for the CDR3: TGTGCCAGCAGTTTAACCACAGGGAGAATTCCCGGGGAGCTGTTTTTT.

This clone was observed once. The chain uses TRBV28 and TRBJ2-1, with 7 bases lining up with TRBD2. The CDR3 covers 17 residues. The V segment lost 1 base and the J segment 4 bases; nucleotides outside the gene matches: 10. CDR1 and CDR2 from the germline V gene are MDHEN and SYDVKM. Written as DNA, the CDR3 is TGTGCCAGCAGTTTATTTCCCCTAGCGGAAGATTACAATGAGCAGTTCTTC. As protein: CASSLFPLAEDYNEQFF.

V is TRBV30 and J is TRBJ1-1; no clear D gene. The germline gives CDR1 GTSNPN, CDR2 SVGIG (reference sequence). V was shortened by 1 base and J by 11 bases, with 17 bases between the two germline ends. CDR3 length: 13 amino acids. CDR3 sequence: CAWSAADGLDAFF. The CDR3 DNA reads TGTGCCTGGAGTGCAGCCGACGGACTCGACGCTTTCTTT.

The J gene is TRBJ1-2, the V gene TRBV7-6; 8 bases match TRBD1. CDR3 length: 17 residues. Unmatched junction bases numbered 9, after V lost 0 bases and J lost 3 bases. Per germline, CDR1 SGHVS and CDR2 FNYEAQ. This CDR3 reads CASSLAGPGGAHYGYTF. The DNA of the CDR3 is TGTGCCAGCAGCTTAGCGGGTCCAGGGGGCGCCCACTATGGCTACACCTTC.

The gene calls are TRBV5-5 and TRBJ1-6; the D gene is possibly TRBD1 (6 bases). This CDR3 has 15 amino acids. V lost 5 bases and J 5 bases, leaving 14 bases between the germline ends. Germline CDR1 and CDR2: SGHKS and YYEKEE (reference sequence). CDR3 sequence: CASRKGGLDNSPLHF. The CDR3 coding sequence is TGTGCCAGCAGGAAAGGGGGTCTTGATAATTCACCCCTCCACTTT. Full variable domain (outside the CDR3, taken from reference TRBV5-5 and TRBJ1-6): DAGVTQSPTHLIKTRGQQVTLRCSPISGHKSVSWYQQVLGQGPQFIFQYYEKEERGRGNFPDRFSARQFPNYSSELNVNALLLGDSALYLCASRKGGLDNSPLHFGNGTRLTVT.

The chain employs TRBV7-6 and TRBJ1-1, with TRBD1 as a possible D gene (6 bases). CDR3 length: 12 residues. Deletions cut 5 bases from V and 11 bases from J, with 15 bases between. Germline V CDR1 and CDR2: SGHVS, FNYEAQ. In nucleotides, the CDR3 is TGTGCCAGCAGCCCAGGGGTGGGAACGGCTTTCTTT. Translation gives CASSPGVGTAFF.

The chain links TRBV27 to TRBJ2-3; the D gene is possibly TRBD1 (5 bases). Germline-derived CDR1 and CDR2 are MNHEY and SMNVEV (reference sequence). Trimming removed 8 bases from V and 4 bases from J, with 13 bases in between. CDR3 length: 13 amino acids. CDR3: CASGAINADTQYF. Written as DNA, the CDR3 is TGTGCCAGCGGGGCGATCAATGCAGATACGCAGTATTTT.

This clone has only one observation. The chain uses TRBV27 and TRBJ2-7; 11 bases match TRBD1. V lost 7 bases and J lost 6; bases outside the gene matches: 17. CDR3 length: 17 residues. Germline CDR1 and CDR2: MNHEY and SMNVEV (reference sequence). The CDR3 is CASNSVRPGQGEVEQYF. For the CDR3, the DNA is TGTGCCAGCAATAGTGTACGTCCGGGACAGGGGGAGGTCGAGCAGTACTTC.

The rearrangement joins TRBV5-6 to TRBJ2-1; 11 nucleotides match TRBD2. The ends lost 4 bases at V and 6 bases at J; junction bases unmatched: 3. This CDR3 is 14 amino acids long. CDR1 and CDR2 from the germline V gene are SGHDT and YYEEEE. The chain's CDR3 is CASSMGLAANEQFF. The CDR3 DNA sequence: TGTGCCAGCAGCATGGGACTAGCGGCCAATGAGCAGTTCTTC.